One T cell receptor (beta chain) is described in this entry. Its antigen is undetermined. This sample stems from a study of cytomegalovirus exposure and HLA in healthy donors. In the study overall: Membership in the Caucasian-associated ancestry cluster was found for 65% to 85% of 350 to 450 genotyped donors. Study outcomes and limitations: The study reported that TCR beta sequences accurately predicted HLA-A and HLA-B alleles in most subjects. Reportedly, diagnosis of cytomegalovirus status by the classifier showed high specificity and sensitivity. The authors considered a cluster of highly shared sequence variants likely to be a sequencing artifact.

The PCR employed 60 Vbeta primers together with 13 Jbeta primers. Clones were read by immunoSEQ multiplex PCR, and TCRdb kept only the in-frame ones, dropping some. This table holds roughly 200,000 clones, about 82% found once. Per germline, CDR1 LGHNA and CDR2 YSLEER. Germline trimming cut 1 base from V and 3 bases from J; bases unmatched to any gene: 19. CDR3 length: 20 residues. Sequenced sample: PBMCs. V is TRBV4-3 and J is TRBJ1-1; 8 bases fit TRBD1. The clonotype was recovered from a man under 40 in good health and CMV-seronegative. CDR3 nucleotides: TGCGCCAGCAGCCAAGTTGGAACGGGACAGGCAAGGTGGTTGGACACTGAAGCTTTCTTT. Protein: CASSQVGTGQARWLDTEAFF.